This T cell receptor (beta chain) was found in a study of shared clonotypes between healthy human individuals. Looking at the study overall: The study drew on two women and a few men aged 18 to 49 as donors.

Naive CD8 cells lacked CD45RO, underwent positive selection for CCR7 and left out terminally differentiated effector memory CD45RA+ cells. CDR1 is PRHDT and CDR2 is FYEKMQ in the germline V gene (reference sequence). CDR3 size: 13 residues. Trimming shortened V by 2 bases and J by 6 bases, and 10 bases separated the two germline ends. Libraries were prepared by immunoSEQ multiplex PCR; TCRdb keeps only in-frame clonotypes and omits some of them. This table holds more than 2 million clones, approximately 94% found once. Comments on this clone: The sample contains more than one DNA sequence encoding this CDR3.

The sequenced material came from naive CD8+ T cells sorted from blood. The chain recombines TRBV13 with TRBJ1-1; D uncertain. The receptor comes from a man aged 18 to 30 in good health. CDR3 amino acids: CASSLQGSPEAFF. The CDR3 DNA reads as TGTGCCAGCAGCTTACAAGGGAGCCCTGAAGCTTTCTTT.